This T cell receptor beta chain derives from a study of cytomegalovirus exposure and HLA in healthy donors. Of note for this clone: Its antigen is not identified.

With 60 Vbeta and 13 Jbeta primers, the PCR was carried out. Sequencing used immunoSEQ multiplex PCR; TCRdb keeps in-frame clones, though not all of them. The sample lists 85,000 to 120,000 clones; around three quarters were seen once. Points from the study as a whole: The later analysis indicated that the majority of CMV-associated TCR beta chains appeared HLA-restricted. Reports credit the classifier with highly specific, highly sensitive diagnosis of cytomegalovirus status.

J gave up 2 bases and V 3 bases, and 13 bases lay outside the gene matches. The CDR3 runs 17 residues. Germline loops: CDR1 SNHLY, CDR2 FYNNEI. The material sequenced was PBMCs. The rearrangement joins TRBV2 to TRBJ2-7, with 7 bases aligning to TRBD2. The TCR comes from a woman between 45 and 65 years old in good health and CMV-seropositive. In DNA, the CDR3 is TGTGCCAGCAGTGAGTCTCTAAGCGGGGACGGCACCTACGAGCAGTACTTC. It is translated as CASSESLSGDGTYEQYF.